The rows below give T cell receptor beta chains drawn from one sample of a study of blood T cell repertoires in COVID-19. The repertoire was sequenced with immunoSEQ multiplex PCR; TCRdb's copy has only in-frame clones and lacks some. This table has about 130,000 clones, around 83% appearing once. The sequenced sample consisted of peripheral blood. The receptors come from a woman aged 80 or over with acute or convalescent COVID-19. Both conserved end residues are part of each CDR3. The order of the fields is J gene, clone size, CDR3 length, V gene, D gene, CDR3 protein, CDR3 DNA. A D gene is named only where the DNA matches it firmly. Clone sizes are given selectively: once, few, many, or a class where the clone is expanded.

TRBJ1-2,-,13,TRBV5-6,TRBD1,CASSRDRVVGYTF,TGTGCCAGCAGCCGGGACAGGGTAGTCGGCTACACCTTC
TRBJ2-5,-,17,TRBV5-4,TRBD2,CASTLSGGTRGGETQYF,TGTGCCAGCACCCTTAGCGGGGGGACCCGGGGAGGAGAGACCCAGTACTTC
TRBJ1-5,-,14,TRBV7-9,-,CASSLAGDYWPQHF,TGTGCCAGCAGCTTAGCAGGGGACTACTGGCCCCAGCATTTT
TRBJ1-5,few,16,TRBV5-1,-,CASSLGTGAGNQPQHF,TGCGCCAGCAGCTTGGGAACAGGCGCGGGCAATCAGCCCCAGCATTTT
TRBJ1-4,-,11,TRBV20-1,-,CSASPTGELFF,TGCAGTGCTAGTCCTACGGGGGAACTGTTTTTT
TRBJ1-2,-,18,TRBV4-3,-,CASSQGSGTSSGGYGYTF,TGCGCCAGCAGCCAAGGGTCCGGGACTTCGTCCGGGGGCTATGGCTACACCTTC
TRBJ1-4,-,15,TRBV27,TRBD1,CASSTNRGRDEKLFF,TGTGCCAGCAGTACCAACAGGGGAAGGGATGAAAAACTGTTTTTT
TRBJ2-1,-,16,TRBV10-3,-,CAISSNEGSSYNEQFF,TGTGCCATCAGTTCCAATGAGGGCAGTTCCTACAATGAGCAGTTCTTC
TRBJ1-5,-,19,TRBV5-6,TRBD1,CASSPWTGGGLSGNQPQHF,TGTGCCAGCAGCCCTTGGACAGGGGGCGGTTTGTCAGGCAATCAGCCCCAGCATTTT
TRBJ2-3,-,16,TRBV5-1,TRBD2,CASSLASGGATDTQYF,TGCGCCAGCAGCTTGGCCAGCGGGGGGGCAACAGATACGCAGTATTTT
TRBJ1-1,-,15,TRBV18,TRBD1,CASSPLGTANTEAFF,TGTGCCAGCTCACCACTGGGGACAGCCAACACTGAAGCTTTCTTT
TRBJ1-2,-,16,TRBV5-8,TRBD1,CASSLDLQGAGYGYTF,TGTGCCAGCAGCTTGGATCTACAGGGGGCGGGCTATGGCTACACCTTC
TRBJ2-1,-,15,TRBV10-3,-,CAISEGQNSYNEQFF,TGTGCCATCAGTGAGGGACAGAACTCCTACAATGAGCAGTTCTTC
TRBJ1-6,-,16,TRBV6-1,-,CASSDDGGPYNSPLHF,TGTGCCAGCAGTGATGACGGGGGGCCCTATAATTCACCCCTCCACTTT
TRBJ2-3,once,16,TRBV11-3,-,CASSLGLIPGADTQYF,TGTGCCAGCAGCTTAGGTTTGATCCCGGGTGCAGATACGCAGTATTTT
TRBJ2-4,-,16,TRBV11-1,-,CASSLAGRASGNIQYF,TGTGCCAGCAGCTTAGCCGGGAGAGCGAGCGGAAACATTCAGTACTTC
TRBJ2-2,once,16,TRBV5-1,-,CASSSVGAGYTGELFF,TGCGCCAGCAGTTCTGTCGGGGCGGGGTACACCGGGGAGCTGTTTTTT
TRBJ1-3,-,16,TRBV11-2,-,CASSREGPLSGNTIYF,TGTGCCAGCAGCAGGGAGGGGCCGCTCTCTGGAAACACCATATATTTT
TRBJ2-5,once,14,TRBV18,TRBD2,CASSPGTTQETQYF,TGTGCCAGCTCACCCGGGACTACGCAAGAGACCCAGTACTTC
TRBJ1-2,few,14,TRBV7-3,-,CASSLLNQGYGYTF,TGTGCCAGCAGCTTACTAAACCAGGGTTATGGCTACACCTTC
TRBJ1-2,-,16,TRBV11-2,-,CASSLLGTAGNYGYTF,TGTGCCAGCAGCTTACTCGGCACAGCGGGGAACTATGGCTACACCTTC
TRBJ1-1,-,15,TRBV18,TRBD1,CASSPFGTDNTEAFF,TGTGCCAGCTCACCTTTCGGGACAGATAACACTGAAGCTTTCTTT
TRBJ1-1,-,14,TRBV2,-,CASSWGPPNTEAFF,TGTGCCAGCAGCTGGGGGCCGCCGAACACTGAAGCTTTCTTT
TRBJ1-4,few,14,TRBV2,-,CASLAGTRNEKLFF,TGTGCCAGTCTAGCCGGGACACGGAATGAAAAACTGTTTTTT
TRBJ1-2,-,13,TRBV5-6,TRBD1,CASSLGDSYGYTF,TGTGCCAGCAGCTTGGGGGACAGCTATGGCTACACCTTC
TRBJ2-3,-,15,TRBV11-2,-,CASSLAPLGRDTQYF,TGTGCCAGCAGCTTAGCTCCTTTGGGGCGAGATACGCAGTATTTT
TRBJ2-5,-,12,TRBV29-1,-,CSVVGVQEAQYF,TGCAGCGTTGTCGGAGTCCAAGAGGCCCAGTACTTC
TRBJ1-1,few,16,TRBV5-5,TRBD1,CASSSGQGSMNTEAFF,TGTGCCAGCAGCTCGGGACAGGGGTCAATGAACACTGAAGCTTTCTTT
TRBJ1-4,-,15,TRBV18,-,CASSPLSGIGEKLFF,TGTGCCAGCTCACCACTATCGGGGATTGGTGAAAAACTGTTTTTT
TRBJ1-1,-,12,TRBV9,-,CASSVERGEAFF,TGTGCCAGCAGCGTAGAGAGAGGTGAAGCTTTCTTT
TRBJ1-2,-,15,TRBV5-5,TRBD1,CASSADRGHSYGYTF,TGTGCCAGCAGCGCCGACAGGGGGCATAGCTATGGCTACACCTTC
TRBJ1-1,few,15,TRBV5-1,TRBD1,CASSFSGTAGTEAFF,TGCGCCAGCAGCTTCTCCGGGACAGCCGGGACTGAAGCTTTCTTT